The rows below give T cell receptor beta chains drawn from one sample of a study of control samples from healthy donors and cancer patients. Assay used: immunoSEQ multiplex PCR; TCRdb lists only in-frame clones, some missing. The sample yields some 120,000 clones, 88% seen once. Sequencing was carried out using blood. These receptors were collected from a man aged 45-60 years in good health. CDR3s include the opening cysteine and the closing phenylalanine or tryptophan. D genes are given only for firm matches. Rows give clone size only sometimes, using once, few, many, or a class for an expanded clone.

TGTGCCACCAGTGATCGAAGGACTAGCGGTATACGGCAGTTCTTC	CATSDRRTSGIRQFF	TRBV24-1	TRBJ2-1	.	TRBD2
TGCGCCAGCAGTCCCGGGCCCGGACAGGGGAATGAAAAACTGTTTTTT	CASSPGPGQGNEKLFF	TRBV5-1	TRBJ1-4	.	TRBD1
TGTGCCAGTAGTTTGACTCTTGTGGACACTGAAGCTTTCTTT	CASSLTLVDTEAFF	TRBV19	TRBJ1-1	.	.
TGTGCCAGCAGCGTACAACCAGGAGAGACCCAGTACTTC	CASSVQPGETQYF	TRBV9	TRBJ2-5	.	.
TGTGCCAGCAGTTACCGGACGAGCTCCTACGAGCAGTACTTC	CASSYRTSSYEQYF	TRBV28	TRBJ2-7	.	.
TGCGCCAGCAGCACGGACGGCTACAATGAGCAGTTCTTC	CASSTDGYNEQFF	TRBV5-1	TRBJ2-1	.	.
TGTGCCACCAGTGACCCCGGGACAGGGGTTGAAAAACTGTTTTTT	CATSDPGTGVEKLFF	TRBV24-1	TRBJ1-4	.	TRBD1
TGTGCCAGCAGTGGTCGGACAGGCATGGGCTACGAGCAGTACTTC	CASSGRTGMGYEQYF	TRBV9	TRBJ2-7	.	TRBD1
TGCAGCGGCCGGGGGGGCCCCCTCTTTTCAGCTTTCTTT	CSGRGGPLFSAFF	TRBV29-1	TRBJ1-1	.	.
TGTGCCATCAGTGAGTCGCGGACTGGGGAGCTGTTTTTT	CAISESRTGELFF	TRBV10-3	TRBJ2-2	.	.
TGTGCCAGTAGTATAGTTACTAGCGGGGGGAATGAGCAGTTCTTC	CASSIVTSGGNEQFF	TRBV19	TRBJ2-1	.	TRBD2
TGTGCCAGCAGCCAAGACTCCTACGAGCAGTACTTC	CASSQDSYEQYF	TRBV4-2	TRBJ2-7	.	.
TGCGCCAGCAGCTACTTGAACCAATTGGGGAACACTGAAGCTTTCTTT	CASSYLNQLGNTEAFF	TRBV5-1	TRBJ1-1	once	.
TGTGCCAGCAGCCCGACAGGGGGATCAGGAGATACGCAGTATTTT	CASSPTGGSGDTQYF	TRBV7-9	TRBJ2-3	.	TRBD1
TGTGCCAGCAGCGCAACGGGCATATTCACAGATACGCAGTATTTT	CASSATGIFTDTQYF	TRBV27	TRBJ2-3	.	.
TGTGCCAGTAGTATTAGCTCCCGGAGAGGCTACACCTTC	CASSISSRRGYTF	TRBV19	TRBJ1-2	.	.
TGCGCCAGCAGCTTTGGGACTATAAACAATGAGCAGTTCTTC	CASSFGTINNEQFF	TRBV5-1	TRBJ2-1	.	TRBD2
TGTGCCAGCAGCCCGGGACTAGCGGGAGGCACAGATACGCAGTATTTT	CASSPGLAGGTDTQYF	TRBV11-3	TRBJ2-3	once	TRBD2
TGCGCCAGCAGCCAAGATCCAGGACAGCTCCTCCGGAGGGGCTACACCTTC	CASSQDPGQLLRRGYTF	TRBV4-1	TRBJ1-2	.	.
TGTGCCAGTAGTTCCCAGAAGAACACTGAAGCTTTCTTT	CASSSQKNTEAFF	TRBV19	TRBJ1-1	.	.
TGTGCCAGCAGCTTAGGTTGGGGGGGTTCTGTTGGAAACACCATATATTTT	CASSLGWGGSVGNTIYF	TRBV7-2	TRBJ1-3	.	.
TGTGCCAGCGGGGGACGACTAGCCAAAAACATTCAGTACTTC	CASGGRLAKNIQYF	TRBV2	TRBJ2-4	.	.
TGCGCCAGCAGCCCTGACACGAACACTGAAGCTTTCTTT	CASSPDTNTEAFF	TRBV4-1	TRBJ1-1	.	.
TGTGCCTGGAGTGTGTACCAGGGGGTCTCACCCCTCCACTTT	CAWSVYQGVSPLHF	TRBV30	TRBJ1-6	.	TRBD1
TGTGCCAGCAGCTTAATTCAGGGGACTAGTTCCTACGAGCAGTACTTC	CASSLIQGTSSYEQYF	TRBV7-9	TRBJ2-7	.	TRBD2
TGTGCCAGCAGTTGGCAGACGAACACTGAAGCTTTCTTT	CASSWQTNTEAFF	TRBV28	TRBJ1-1	once	.
TGTGCCAGCAGTTTTAGGCCCTCCTACGAGCAGTACTTC	CASSFRPSYEQYF	TRBV12-3/TRBV12-4	TRBJ2-7	.	.
TGCGCCAGCAGCTTGGGGGGACACGGCCCCTACGAGCAGTACTTC	CASSLGGHGPYEQYF	TRBV5-1	TRBJ2-7	.	.
TGTGCCAGCACCACAGGGAGGCCCCCTAACACTGAAGCTTTCTTT	CASTTGRPPNTEAFF	TRBV28	TRBJ1-1	.	.
TGTGCCAGCAGCGAAGACCTTCACGGAACTAATGAAAAACTGTTTTTT	CASSEDLHGTNEKLFF	TRBV3-1/TRBV3-2	TRBJ1-4	few	.
TGTGCCAGCAGCCAAGGGACTAGCGGGGATGACGAGCAGTACTTC	CASSQGTSGDDEQYF	TRBV4-2	TRBJ2-7	.	TRBD2
TGTGCCAGCAGACGGTTGGGTTGGGGGGGACCCCAAGAGACCCAGTACTTC	CASRRLGWGGPQETQYF	TRBV27	TRBJ2-5	.	TRBD2
TGTGCCAGCAAAGGAGGCTCCGAGCAGTACTTC	CASKGGSEQYF	TRBV2	TRBJ2-7	.	.
TGTGCCAGCAGCTTAAATGGGACAGGGGGCTACGAGCAGTACTTC	CASSLNGTGGYEQYF	TRBV7-9	TRBJ2-7	.	TRBD1
TGTGCCAGCAGCCCCGGGACAGGGTCCTACGAGCAGTACTTC	CASSPGTGSYEQYF	TRBV5-6	TRBJ2-7	.	TRBD1
TGCGCCAGCAGCTTGGAACCGGGACAGGGGGCGTGGGAGCAGTACTTC	CASSLEPGQGAWEQYF	TRBV5-1	TRBJ2-7	.	TRBD1
TGTGCCAGCACCCCTCAGGGAGAGACCCAGTACTTC	CASTPQGETQYF	TRBV7-9	TRBJ2-5	.	.
TGTGCCAGCAGTCCGGGACAGGGAAATGGCTACACCTTC	CASSPGQGNGYTF	TRBV2	TRBJ1-2	.	TRBD1
TGTGCCTGGACCCCAACAGGGGCTGCCACCGGGGAGCTGTTTTTT	CAWTPTGAATGELFF	TRBV30	TRBJ2-2	.	TRBD1
TGTGCCAGCAGCTTAGAGCGAGGTTTCTACGAGCAGTACTTC	CASSLERGFYEQYF	TRBV11-2	TRBJ2-7	.	.
TGTGCCACCAGCGAACACGGGGGCTACGAGCAGTACTTC	CATSEHGGYEQYF	TRBV24-1	TRBJ2-7	.	.
TGTGCCAGCAGTAAAACCGGGACAGTTAACAATGAGCAGTTCTTC	CASSKTGTVNNEQFF	TRBV6-5	TRBJ2-1	once	TRBD1
TGTGCCACCAGCAGAGATGCTACCGGGACGGTCTCCTACGAGCAGTACTTC	CATSRDATGTVSYEQYF	TRBV15	TRBJ2-7	.	.
TGTGCCAGCAGCCCCCGGGGGGGACTAGGCCTGGGGACCCAGTACTTC	CASSPRGGLGLGTQYF	TRBV11-2	TRBJ2-5	.	TRBD2
TGCAGCGTTGCGTCAGTCCGGGGTCCCCAGCATTTT	CSVASVRGPQHF	TRBV29-1	TRBJ1-5	.	.
TGTGCCAGCAGCCAGCTCCTTTTGGGGCCCTCTAAAAGGGGCACCGGGGAGCTGTTTTTT	CASSQLLLGPSKRGTGELFF	TRBV4-2	TRBJ2-2	.	.
TGTGCCAGCAGCGTAGAAGGGCCGGAGACTTACAATGAGCAGTTCTTC	CASSVEGPETYNEQFF	TRBV9	TRBJ2-1	few	.
TGCGCCAGCAGTCAAGGGGGTCGTGGAGAGACCCAGTACTTC	CASSQGGRGETQYF	TRBV5-1	TRBJ2-5	.	.
TGTGCCAGCAGCTTTTGGGGTAGCGGGGGGACCTACCAAGAGACCCAGTACTTC	CASSFWGSGGTYQETQYF	TRBV11-2	TRBJ2-5	.	TRBD2
TGTGCCAGTCCGGGACAGGGGTACACCGGGGAGCTGTTTTTT	CASPGQGYTGELFF	TRBV13	TRBJ2-2	.	TRBD1
TGTGCCAGCAGTTCCCGAGGAGCGGGGGGTTTGCATGAGCAGTACTTC	CASSSRGAGGLHEQYF	TRBV7-2	TRBJ2-7	.	TRBD2